A selection of T cell receptor beta chains follows, all from one sample in a study of metastatic and nonmetastatic thyroid tumors. TCRdb re-processed the PCR reads through MiXCR. The data show over 20,000 clones, about 16% seen once. Sequencing input: tumor tissue. The receptors here all came from a female donor with papillary thyroid cancer or a benign thyroid nodule (not recorded which). Some clones in this sample may be carry-over from other donors' samples. CDR3s include the opening cysteine and the closing phenylalanine or tryptophan. D genes are given only for firm matches. Not all rows give a size; the values are once, few, many and, for expanded clones, a class.

V gene: TRBV30; J gene: TRBJ2-7; D gene: -; clone size: -; CDR3 protein: CAWSQDSAGPYEQYF; CDR3 DNA: TGTGCCTGGAGTCAAGACTCGGCGGGGCCCTACGAGCAGTACTTC
V gene: TRBV6-5; J gene: TRBJ2-5; D gene: TRBD2; clone size: few; CDR3 protein: CASSYGIAGTDQETQYF; CDR3 DNA: TGTGCCAGCAGTTACGGGATAGCGGGTACCGACCAGGAGACCCAGTACTTC
V gene: TRBV27; J gene: TRBJ2-1; D gene: -; clone size: -; CDR3 protein: CASSLGGYNEPFF; CDR3 DNA: TGCGCCAGCAGTTTAGGAGGGTACAATGAGCCGTTCTTC
V gene: TRBV20-1; J gene: TRBJ1-5; D gene: TRBD1; clone size: many; CDR3 protein: CSAHAGTGLSNQPQHF; CDR3 DNA: TGCAGTGCTCACGCCGGGACAGGGCTTTCCAATCAGCCCCAGCATTTT
V gene: TRBV30; J gene: TRBJ2-3; D gene: TRBD2; clone size: -; CDR3 protein: CAWMASGMWGDTQYF; CDR3 DNA: TGTGCCTGGATGGCTAGCGGGATGTGGGGAGATACTCAGTATTTT
V gene: TRBV7-8; J gene: TRBJ1-1; D gene: TRBD1; clone size: many; CDR3 protein: CASSLRQGATTEAFF; CDR3 DNA: TGTGCCAGCAGCCTAAGACAGGGGGCTACCACTGAAGCTTTCTTT
V gene: TRBV6-5; J gene: TRBJ1-4; D gene: TRBD1; clone size: many; CDR3 protein: CASSYLNRGRDEKLFF; CDR3 DNA: TGTGCCAGCAGTTACTTAAACAGGGGTAGGGATGAAAAACTGTTTTTT
V gene: TRBV7-9; J gene: TRBJ1-5; D gene: -; clone size: -; CDR3 protein: CASSREGEFQPQHF; CDR3 DNA: TGTGCCAGCAGCCGCGAGGGGGAATTTCAGCCACAGCATTTT
V gene: TRBV6-1; J gene: TRBJ2-7; D gene: -; clone size: many; CDR3 protein: CAIRGREFIYEQYF; CDR3 DNA: TGTGCCATCCGGGGGCGCGAATTTATCTACGAGCAGTACTTC
V gene: TRBV11-2; J gene: TRBJ2-5; D gene: TRBD1; clone size: many; CDR3 protein: CASSSRGPTETQYF; CDR3 DNA: TGTGCCAGCAGCTCTAGGGGGCCTACGGAGACCCAGTACTTC
V gene: TRBV19; J gene: TRBJ1-6; D gene: TRBD1; clone size: many; CDR3 protein: CASSIRAQDRGKSPPLHF; CDR3 DNA: TGTGCCAGTAGTATAAGGGCTCAGGACAGGGGTAAAAGTCCACCCCTCCACTTT
V gene: TRBV6-1; J gene: TRBJ1-3; D gene: -; clone size: many; CDR3 protein: CAGRRNSGNTIYF; CDR3 DNA: TGTGCCGGTCGCAGGAACTCTGGAAACACCATATATTTT
V gene: TRBV10-2; J gene: TRBJ1-1; D gene: -; clone size: -; CDR3 protein: CASSGSGNTEAFF; CDR3 DNA: TGCGCCAGCAGTGGCTCAGGGAACACTGAAGCTTTCTTT
V gene: TRBV15; J gene: TRBJ1-2; D gene: -; clone size: medium-sized; CDR3 protein: CATGGISYGYTF; CDR3 DNA: TGTGCCACAGGAGGGATCAGCTATGGCTACACCTTC
V gene: TRBV29-1; J gene: TRBJ2-5; D gene: TRBD2; clone size: -; CDR3 protein: CSVSRFRAGEGETQYF; CDR3 DNA: TGCAGCGTTTCGCGGTTTCGAGCGGGAGAGGGGGAGACCCAGTACTTC
V gene: TRBV24-1; J gene: TRBJ2-1; D gene: -; clone size: many; CDR3 protein: CATSDTFPYNEQFF; CDR3 DNA: TGTGCCACCAGTGATACGTTCCCCTACAATGAGCAGTTCTTC
V gene: TRBV25-1; J gene: TRBJ2-7; D gene: -; clone size: many; CDR3 protein: CASSDRGSWYEQYF; CDR3 DNA: TGTGCCAGCAGTGACAGGGGTTCATGGTACGAGCAGTACTTC
V gene: TRBV7-3; J gene: TRBJ1-1; D gene: -; clone size: -; CDR3 protein: CASSTGKGLTDTEAFF; CDR3 DNA: TGTGCCAGCAGCACGGGAAAGGGTCTCACCGACACTGAAGCTTTCTTT
V gene: TRBV18; J gene: TRBJ1-3; D gene: -; clone size: many; CDR3 protein: CASSPAGGTGNTIYF; CDR3 DNA: TGTGCCAGCTCACCGGCGGGGGGAACTGGAAACACCATATATTTT
V gene: TRBV11-3; J gene: TRBJ2-1; D gene: -; clone size: many; CDR3 protein: CASSLNRGGEQFF; CDR3 DNA: TGTGCCAGCAGCTTAAACAGGGGGGGTGAGCAGTTCTTC
V gene: TRBV6-2/TRBV6-3; J gene: TRBJ2-1; D gene: -; clone size: many; CDR3 protein: CASNLRVNSYNEQFF; CDR3 DNA: TGTGCCAGCAACCTAAGGGTTAACTCCTACAATGAGCAGTTCTTC
V gene: TRBV27; J gene: TRBJ1-2; D gene: TRBD1; clone size: medium-sized; CDR3 protein: CASSLGTGGSGYTF; CDR3 DNA: TGTGCCAGCAGTTTAGGGACAGGGGGCAGTGGCTACACCTTC